This T cell receptor beta chain was observed in a study of T cell repertoires in cytomegalovirus infection. Study details: It was recently identified HLA-C-restricted and well-studied HLA-B-restricted CMV epitopes that the study used. Based on public TCR beta signatures, there were indications of CMV infection and of a matching HLA type. General observations from the study: Dominating the ex vivo response were HLA-C-restricted CMV-specific TCR beta clonotypes. Cumulative frequency of public TCR beta families picked out carriers of CMV plus the relevant HLA.

TCRdb redid the calling of the reads with MiXCR, one entry per CDR3 protein. There are roughly 120,000 distinct CDR3 sequences in the sample; roughly 31% occur only once, and around two fifths lies in the top ten. Trimming cost V 1 base and J 3 bases, with 7 bases left between them. The germline gives CDR1 SGHVS, CDR2 FQNEAQ. CDR3 length: 13 residues. A remark on this clonotype: Its specificity is not known.

This rearrangement joins TRBV7-8 to TRBJ2-7; D is unresolved. The specimen comprised CD8+ T cells from cultured PBMCs, sampled from culture after CMV antigen stimulation. The TCR was taken from a human donor in good health (CMV status not recorded). Some clones in this sample may be carry-over from other donors' samples. DNA of the CDR3: TGTGCCAGCAGCTTAGACAGACGCTACGAGCAGTACTTC. Encoded protein: CASSLDRRYEQYF.